This TCR beta chain emerged from a study of blood T cell repertoires in COVID-19. Study-level background: Sources were T cells, B-cell-depleted T cells, or PBMCs; the material itself was cDNA or gDNA.

This clone is a singleton in its sample. The same CDR3 arises from other DNA sequences in this sample as well. The method was immunoSEQ multiplex PCR; TCRdb's version includes in-frame clones alone and lacks a portion of them. The sample yields 150,000 to 200,000 clones, 65% to 80% seen once. V was shortened by 1 base and J by 5 bases, with 8 bases between the two germline ends. Germline V gene sequence: CDR1 SGHDN, CDR2 FVKESK. This CDR3 has 13 residues. This sequence was found in a man aged 55-75 years with acute or convalescent COVID-19. The sample taken for sequencing was peripheral blood. This chain connects TRBV14 to TRBJ2-5; tentative D call: TRBD2 (6 bases). This CDR3 is CASSQGLVETQYF. DNA of the CDR3: TGTGCCAGCAGCCAAGGACTAGTGGAGACCCAGTACTTC.